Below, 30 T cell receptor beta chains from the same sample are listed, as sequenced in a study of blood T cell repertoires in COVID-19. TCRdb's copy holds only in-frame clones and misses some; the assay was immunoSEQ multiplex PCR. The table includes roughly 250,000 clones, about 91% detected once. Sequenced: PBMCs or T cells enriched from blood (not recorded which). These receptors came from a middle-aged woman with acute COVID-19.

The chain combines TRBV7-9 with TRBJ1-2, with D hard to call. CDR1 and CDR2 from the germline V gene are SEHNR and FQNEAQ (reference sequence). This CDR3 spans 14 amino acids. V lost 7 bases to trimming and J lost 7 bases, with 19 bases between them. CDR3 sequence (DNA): TGTGCCAGCACCCTTGGTCCTGCCTATGCTGGCTACACCTTC. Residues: CASTLGPAYAGYTF.

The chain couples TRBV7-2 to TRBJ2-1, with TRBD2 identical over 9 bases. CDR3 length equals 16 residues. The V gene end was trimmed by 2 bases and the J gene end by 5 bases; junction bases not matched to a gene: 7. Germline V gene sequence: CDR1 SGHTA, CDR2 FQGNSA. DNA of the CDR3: TGTGCCAGCAGCTTAAGGTCTAGCGGGAAGCACAATGAGCAGTTCTTC. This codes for CASSLRSSGKHNEQFF.

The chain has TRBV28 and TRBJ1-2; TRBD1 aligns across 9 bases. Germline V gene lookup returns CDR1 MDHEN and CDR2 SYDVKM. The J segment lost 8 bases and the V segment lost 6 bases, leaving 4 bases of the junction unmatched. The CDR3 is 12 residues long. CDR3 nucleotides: TGTGCCAGCAGGGCCGGGACAGGGGGCTACACCTTC. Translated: CASRAGTGGYTF.

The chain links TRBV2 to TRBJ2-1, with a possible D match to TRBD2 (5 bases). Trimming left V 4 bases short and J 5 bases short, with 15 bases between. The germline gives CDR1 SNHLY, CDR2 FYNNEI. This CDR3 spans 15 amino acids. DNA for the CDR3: TGTGCCAGCAGTGGAGGGCCAGCGCGAAACAATGAGCAGTTCTTC. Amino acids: CASSGGPARNNEQFF.

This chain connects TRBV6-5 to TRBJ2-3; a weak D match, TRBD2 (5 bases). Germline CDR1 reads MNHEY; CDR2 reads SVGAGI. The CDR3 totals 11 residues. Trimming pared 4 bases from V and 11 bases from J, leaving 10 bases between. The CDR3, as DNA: TGTGCCAGCAGTTTACGGGGAGAGCAGTATTTT. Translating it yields CASSLRGEQYF.

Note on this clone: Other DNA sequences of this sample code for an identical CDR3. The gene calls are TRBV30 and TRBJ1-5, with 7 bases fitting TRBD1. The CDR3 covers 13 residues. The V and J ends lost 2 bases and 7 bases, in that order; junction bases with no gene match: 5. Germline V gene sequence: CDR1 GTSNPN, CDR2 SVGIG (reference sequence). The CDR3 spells CAWSRQGGQPQHF. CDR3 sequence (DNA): TGTGCCTGGAGTAGACAGGGAGGACAGCCCCAGCATTTT.

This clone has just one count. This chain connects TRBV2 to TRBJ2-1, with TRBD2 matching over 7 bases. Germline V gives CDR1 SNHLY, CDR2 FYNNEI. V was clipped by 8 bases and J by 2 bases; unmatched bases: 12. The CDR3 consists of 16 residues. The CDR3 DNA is TGTGCCAGCCACCGTATAGCGGGCGGAACCTACAATGAGCAGTTCTTC. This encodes CASHRIAGGTYNEQFF.

The CDR3 reads CASSFWEDTNTEAFF. CDR3 coding DNA: TGTGCCAGCAGTTTTTGGGAGGACACGAACACTGAAGCTTTCTTT. The chain employs TRBV28 and TRBJ1-1; D is perhaps TRBD1 (5 bases). Trimming left V 3 bases short and J 1 base short, with 12 bases between. CDR1 and CDR2 from the germline V gene are MDHEN and SYDVKM. The CDR3 loop spans 15 amino acids. Supplemented by reference TRBV28 and TRBJ1-1, the full variable domain reads DVKVTQSSRYLVKRTGEKVFLECVQDMDHENMFWYRQDPGLGLRLIYFSYDVKMKEKGDIPEGYSVSREKKERFSLILESASTNQTSMYLCASSFWEDTNTEAFFGQGTRLTVV.

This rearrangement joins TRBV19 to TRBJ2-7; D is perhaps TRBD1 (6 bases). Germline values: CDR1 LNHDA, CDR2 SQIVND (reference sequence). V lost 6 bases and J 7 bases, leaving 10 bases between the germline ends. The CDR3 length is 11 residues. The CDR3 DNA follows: TGTGCCAGTAGACAGGGCGGGGAGCAGTACTTC. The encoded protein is CASRQGGEQYF.

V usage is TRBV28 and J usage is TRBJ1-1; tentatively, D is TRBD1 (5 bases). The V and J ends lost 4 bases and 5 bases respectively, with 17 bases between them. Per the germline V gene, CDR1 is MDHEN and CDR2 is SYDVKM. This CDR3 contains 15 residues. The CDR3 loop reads CASSSGTVGGTEAFF. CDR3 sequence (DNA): TGTGCCAGCAGTTCCGGGACGGTTGGAGGGACTGAAGCTTTCTTT.

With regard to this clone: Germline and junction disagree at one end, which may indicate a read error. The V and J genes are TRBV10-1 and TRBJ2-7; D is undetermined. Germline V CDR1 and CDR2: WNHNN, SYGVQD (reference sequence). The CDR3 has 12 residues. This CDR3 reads CASSESAYEQYF. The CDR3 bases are TGCGCCAGCAGCGAGTCGGCATACGAGCAGTACTTC.

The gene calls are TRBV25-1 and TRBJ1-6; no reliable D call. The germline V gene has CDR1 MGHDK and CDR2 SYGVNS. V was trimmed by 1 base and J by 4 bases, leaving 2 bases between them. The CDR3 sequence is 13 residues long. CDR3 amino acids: CASSELYNSPLHF. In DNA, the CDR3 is TGTGCCAGCAGTGAATTATATAATTCACCCCTCCACTTT.

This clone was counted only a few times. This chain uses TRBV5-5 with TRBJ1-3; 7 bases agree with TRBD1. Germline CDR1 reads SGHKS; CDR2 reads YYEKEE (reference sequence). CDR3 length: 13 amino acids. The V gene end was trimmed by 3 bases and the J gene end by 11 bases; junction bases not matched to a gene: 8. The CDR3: CASSWQDRNAIYF. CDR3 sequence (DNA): TGTGCCAGCAGCTGGCAGGACAGGAATGCCATATATTTT.

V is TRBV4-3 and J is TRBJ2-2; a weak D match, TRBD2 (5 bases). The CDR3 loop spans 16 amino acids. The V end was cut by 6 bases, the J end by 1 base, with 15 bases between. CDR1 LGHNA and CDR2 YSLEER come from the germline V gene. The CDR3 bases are TGCGCCAGCAGGCGATCGGTAGCGCAGAACACCGGGGAGCTGTTTTTT. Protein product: CASRRSVAQNTGELFF.

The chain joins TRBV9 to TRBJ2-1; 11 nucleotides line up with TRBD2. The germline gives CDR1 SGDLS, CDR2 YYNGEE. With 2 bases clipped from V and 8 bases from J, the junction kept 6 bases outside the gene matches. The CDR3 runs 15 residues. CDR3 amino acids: CASSVMTSGTHEQFF. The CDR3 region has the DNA TGTGCCAGCAGCGTTATGACTAGCGGGACCCATGAGCAGTTCTTC.

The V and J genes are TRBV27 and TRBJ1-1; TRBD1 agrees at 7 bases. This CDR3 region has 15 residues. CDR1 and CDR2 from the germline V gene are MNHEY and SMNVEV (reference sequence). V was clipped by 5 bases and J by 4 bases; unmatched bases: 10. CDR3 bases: TGTGCCAGCAGTCATCCAGGGGGGTCGGGCACTGAAGCTTTCTTT. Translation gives CASSHPGGSGTEAFF.

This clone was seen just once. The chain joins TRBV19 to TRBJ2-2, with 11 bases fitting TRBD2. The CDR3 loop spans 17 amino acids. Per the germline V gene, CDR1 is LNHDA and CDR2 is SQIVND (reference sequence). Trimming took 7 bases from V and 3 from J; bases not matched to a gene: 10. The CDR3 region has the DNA TGTGCCAGTAACGGGTGGAGACTAGCGGGACACACCGGGGAGCTGTTTTTT. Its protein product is CASNGWRLAGHTGELFF.

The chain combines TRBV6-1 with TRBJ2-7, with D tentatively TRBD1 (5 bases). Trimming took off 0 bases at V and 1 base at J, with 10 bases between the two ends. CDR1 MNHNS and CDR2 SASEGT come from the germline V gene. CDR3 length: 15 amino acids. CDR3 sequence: CASSEAWGRSYEQYF. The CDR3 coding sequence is TGTGCCAGCAGTGAAGCCTGGGGCAGATCCTACGAGCAGTACTTC.

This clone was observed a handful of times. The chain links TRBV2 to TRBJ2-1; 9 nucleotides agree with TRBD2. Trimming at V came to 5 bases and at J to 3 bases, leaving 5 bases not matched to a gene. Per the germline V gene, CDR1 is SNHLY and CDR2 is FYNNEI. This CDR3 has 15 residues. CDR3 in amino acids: CASSFASGDYNEQFF. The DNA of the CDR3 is TGTGCCAGCAGTTTTGCTAGCGGGGACTACAATGAGCAGTTCTTC.

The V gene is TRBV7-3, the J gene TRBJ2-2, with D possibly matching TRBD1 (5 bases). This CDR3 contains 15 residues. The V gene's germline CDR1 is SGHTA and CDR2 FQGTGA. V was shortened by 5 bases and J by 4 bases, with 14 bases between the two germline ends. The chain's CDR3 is CASSPTGVGTGELFF. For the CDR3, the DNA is TGTGCCAGCAGCCCAACAGGAGTCGGCACCGGGGAGCTGTTTTTT.

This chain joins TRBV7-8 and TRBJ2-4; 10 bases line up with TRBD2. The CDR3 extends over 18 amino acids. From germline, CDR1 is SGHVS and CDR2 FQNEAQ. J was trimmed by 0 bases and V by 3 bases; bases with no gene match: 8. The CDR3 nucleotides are TGTGCCAGCAGCTTTACTAGCGGGATATACTTAGCCAAAAACATTCAGTACTTC. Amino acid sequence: CASSFTSGIYLAKNIQYF.

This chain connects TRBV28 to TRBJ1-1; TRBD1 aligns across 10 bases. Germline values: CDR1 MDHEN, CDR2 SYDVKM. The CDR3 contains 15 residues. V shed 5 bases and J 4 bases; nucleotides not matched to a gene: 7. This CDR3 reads CASSVGQGRLTEAFF. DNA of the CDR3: TGTGCCAGCAGTGTGGGACAGGGGAGACTCACTGAAGCTTTCTTT.

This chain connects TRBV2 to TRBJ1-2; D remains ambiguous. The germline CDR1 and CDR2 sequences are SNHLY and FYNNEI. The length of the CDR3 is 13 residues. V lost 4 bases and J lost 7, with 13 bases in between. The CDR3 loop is CASSVAGTSGYTF. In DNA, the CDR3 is TGTGCCAGCAGTGTGGCGGGAACCTCTGGCTACACCTTC.

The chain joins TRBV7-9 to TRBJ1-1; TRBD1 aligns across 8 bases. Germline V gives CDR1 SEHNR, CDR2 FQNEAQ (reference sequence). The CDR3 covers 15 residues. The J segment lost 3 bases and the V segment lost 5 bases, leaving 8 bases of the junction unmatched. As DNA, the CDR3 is TGTGCCAGCAGCCCAAGACAGGGGCAGTACACTGAAGCTTTCTTT. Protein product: CASSPRQGQYTEAFF.

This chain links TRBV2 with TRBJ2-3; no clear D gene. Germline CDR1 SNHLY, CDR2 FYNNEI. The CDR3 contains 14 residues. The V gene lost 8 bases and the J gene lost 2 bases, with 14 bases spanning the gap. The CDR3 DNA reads TGTGCCAGCTTGAGTGGCGGAAACACAGATACGCAGTATTTT. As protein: CASLSGGNTDTQYF. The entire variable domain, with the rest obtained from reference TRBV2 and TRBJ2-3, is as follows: EPEVTQTPSHQVTQMGQEVILRCVPISNHLYFYWYRQILGQKVEFLVSFYNNEISEKSEIFDDQFSVERPDGSNFTLKIRSTKLEDSAMYFCASLSGGNTDTQYFGPGTRLTVL.

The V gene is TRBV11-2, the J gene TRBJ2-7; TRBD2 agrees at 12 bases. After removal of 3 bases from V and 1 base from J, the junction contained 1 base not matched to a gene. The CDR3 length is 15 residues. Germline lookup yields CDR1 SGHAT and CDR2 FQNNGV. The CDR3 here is CASSFGLAGSYEQYF. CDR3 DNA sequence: TGTGCCAGCAGCTTCGGACTAGCGGGATCCTACGAGCAGTACTTC.

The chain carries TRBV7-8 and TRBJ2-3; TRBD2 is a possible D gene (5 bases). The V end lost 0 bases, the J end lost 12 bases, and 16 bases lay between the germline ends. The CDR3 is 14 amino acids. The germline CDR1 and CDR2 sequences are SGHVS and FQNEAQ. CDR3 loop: CASSLAQSGRVQYF. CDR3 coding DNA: TGTGCCAGCAGCTTAGCGCAATCGGGAAGGGTACAGTATTTT.

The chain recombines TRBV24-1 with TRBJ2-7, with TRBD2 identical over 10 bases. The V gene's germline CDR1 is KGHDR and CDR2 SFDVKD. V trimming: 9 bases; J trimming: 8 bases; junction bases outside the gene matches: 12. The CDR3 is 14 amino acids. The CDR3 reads CATPPSSGGFQQYV. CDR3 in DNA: TGTGCCACCCCCCCAAGTAGCGGGGGGTTTCAGCAGTACGTC.

Here the CDR3 DNA reads TGTGCCAGCAGCTTGGGGACTACCACAGATACGCAGTATTTT. Its protein is CASSLGTTTDTQYF. This chain connects TRBV5-6 to TRBJ2-3; TRBD2 is a possible D gene (6 bases). V lost 0 bases to trimming and J lost 2 bases, with 7 bases between them. Germline CDR1 is SGHDT and CDR2 is YYEEEE. The CDR3 extends over 14 amino acids.

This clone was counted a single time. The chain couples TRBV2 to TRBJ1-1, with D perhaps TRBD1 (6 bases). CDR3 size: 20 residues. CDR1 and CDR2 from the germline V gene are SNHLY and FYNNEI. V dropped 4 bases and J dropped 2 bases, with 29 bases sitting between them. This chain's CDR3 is CASSAPTGGIWLKPNTEAFF. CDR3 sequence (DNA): TGTGCCAGCAGTGCCCCGACAGGAGGCATCTGGCTTAAACCAAACACTGAAGCTTTCTTT.